The entry below describes one T cell receptor beta chain. What it recognizes is unknown. With V trimmed by 6 bases and J by 9 bases, 11 bases remained unmatched. CDR1 is DFQATT and CDR2 is SNEGSKA in the germline V gene (reference sequence). This CDR3 is built from 14 residues. This sample's RNA came from whole unsorted tissue. The data are from a study of tumor and adjacent non-tumor tissue in lung cancer. About the study: The cohort had about a dozen adenocarcinoma, 2 squamous cell and 1 small cell patients. Each sample yielded 4 million to 5 million productive TCRbeta reads on average. Stage I to III disease affected over nine men and 5 women aged roughly 31 to 80. Study findings and constraints: Normal lung showed higher cumulative top 100 clone frequency than tumor.

The library came from three nested PCR rounds adapted from ARM-PCR protocols. TCRdb called the multiplex PCR reads again in MiXCR, with one record for every CDR3 protein. This table has 120,000 to 150,000 distinct CDR3 sequences, approximately 66% appearing once. The chain carries TRBV20-1 and TRBJ2-1, with TRBD2 identical over 10 bases. This receptor was obtained from a man aged 55 to 70 with small cell lung cancer. The sample taken for sequencing was lung tumor tissue. The CDR3 DNA is TGCAGTGCCATCCCAGCGGGAGGGCTAGGTGAGCAGTTCTTC. It encodes CSAIPAGGLGEQFF.